This TCR beta chain was documented in a study of cytomegalovirus exposure and HLA in healthy donors. Whole-study context: Falling in the Caucasian-associated ancestry cluster were less than 85% of around 370 genotyped donors.

With 60 Vbeta and 13 Jbeta primers, the PCR was carried out. Repertoires were generated with immunoSEQ multiplex PCR, while TCRdb's copy carries only in-frame clones and drops some. The sample lists approximately 170,000 clones; around four fifths were seen once. Broader study findings: There were some public TCRs occurring in many donors, but most TCR sequences were rare. The productive fraction for most TCR beta V segments was about 87% or about 30% in an earlier analysis. A further, later analysis showed that HLA-associated TCR beta chains (compared with equally common others) were more clonally expanded.

Concerning this clone: Its antigen is unknown.

This receptor was taken from a boy between 2 and 10 years old in good health and CMV-seronegative. The sample consisted of PBMCs.

DNA for the CDR3: TGCGCCAGCAGCTTGGTGGTGGCTAGCGGGCCGAATGAGCAGTTCTTC. Amino acids: CASSLVVASGPNEQFF. J is TRBJ2-1 and V is TRBV5-1, with 8 bases identical to TRBD2. Germline CDR1 reads SGHRS; CDR2 reads YFSETQ. This CDR3 comprises 16 residues. V trimming: 0 bases; J trimming: 7 bases; junction bases outside the gene matches: 9. Drawing the rest from reference TRBV5-1 and TRBJ2-1, the complete variable domain is KAGVTQTPRYLIKTRGQQVTLSCSPISGHRSVSWYQQTPGQGLQFLFEYFSETQRNKGNFPGRFSGRQFSNSRSEMNVSTLELGDSALYLCASSLVVASGPNEQFFGPGTRLTVL.